One sample yielded the 9 T cell receptor beta chains listed below, sequenced in a study of blood T cell repertoires in COVID-19 (dated by TCRdb to 2020 to 2021). Library generation was performed with the immunoSEQ multiplex PCR assay. Not all clones reach the TCRdb copy of this immuneACCESS table, which keeps in-frame sequences only. Checked studies attribute under half of the gap to unresolved V genes and leave the rest unexplained. The sample yields hundreds of thousands of clones; about nine tenths were counted once. Clones ranked in the top ten supply less than 3.5% of the sample. The sample was PBMCs or T cells enriched from blood (not recorded which). Receptors originate from a woman between 50 and 59 years old who had been exposed to COVID-19.

The chain recombines TRBV10-1 with TRBJ2-4; 10 positions match TRBD1. The V and J ends lost 0 bases and 0 bases, in that order; junction bases with no gene match: 17. The germline gives CDR1 WNHNN, CDR2 SYGVQD (reference sequence). CDR3 length equals 22 residues. CDR3 region: CASSESRTPRTGGFLAKNIQYF. CDR3 nucleotides: TGCGCCAGCAGTGAGTCTAGGACCCCGAGGACAGGGGGTTTTCTAGCCAAAAACATTCAGTACTTC.

The rearrangement uses TRBV30 and TRBJ2-2; TRBD1 agrees at 9 bases. V lost 3 bases to trimming and J lost 4 bases; unmatched junction nucleotides: 6. The CDR3 covers 15 residues. The germline V gene encodes CDR1 GTSNPN and CDR2 SVGIG (reference sequence). The CDR3 protein is CAWSPGQGFTGELFF. CDR3 DNA: TGTGCCTGGAGCCCGGGACAGGGATTCACCGGGGAGCTGTTTTTT.

V and J are TRBV6-5 and TRBJ1-2; the D gene is possibly TRBD1 (5 bases). V was clipped by 4 bases and J by 8 bases, with 11 bases between them. The CDR3 is 12 amino acids. CDR1 and CDR2 from the germline V gene are MNHEY and SVGAGI. CDR3 nucleotides: TGTGCCAGCAGTTCCCCAGGGTACGGCTACACCTTC. Its protein product is CASSSPGYGYTF.

The DNA of the CDR3 is TGTGCCAGCAGTCCACGTCTACAGGCGAGGAACACTGAAGCTTTCTTT. This gives the protein CASSPRLQARNTEAFF. V and J are TRBV28 and TRBJ1-1; weak D call: TRBD1 (5 bases). The CDR3 spans 16 residues. Looked up from germline, CDR1 is MDHEN and CDR2 is SYDVKM. Trimming pared 5 bases from V and 1 base from J, leaving 17 bases between.

V usage is TRBV6-5 and J usage is TRBJ2-5; weak D call: TRBD1 (5 bases). The CDR3 loop spans 14 amino acids. The ends were cut back, 7 bases at V and 6 bases at J, with 18 bases in the middle. Germline V gene lookup returns CDR1 MNHEY and CDR2 SVGAGI. DNA for the CDR3: TGTGCCAGCACCCAGGGTAGGGTCGCGAAGACCCAGTACTTC. Protein product: CASTQGRVAKTQYF.

This chain links TRBV28 with TRBJ2-5, with 10 positions matching TRBD2. CDR3 length: 18 residues. CDR1 MDHEN and CDR2 SYDVKM come from the germline V gene. Trimming at V came to 6 bases and at J to 3 bases, leaving 16 bases not matched to a gene. Written as DNA, the CDR3 is TGTGCCAGCAGATCCCAACCAGGTAGCGGGGGGCCAAAAGAGACCCAGTACTTC. This codes for CASRSQPGSGGPKETQYF.

The chain is built from TRBV5-8 and TRBJ1-2; D call uncertain. Germline V gene lookup returns CDR1 SGHTS and CDR2 YDEGEE. The CDR3 consists of 14 residues. V was shortened by 0 bases and J by 3 bases, with 9 bases between the two germline ends. For the CDR3, the DNA is TGTGCCAGCAGCTTGGTGACGGGAGACTATGGCTACACCTTC. Translation: CASSLVTGDYGYTF.

This clone appeared a single time. The chain joins TRBV24-1 to TRBJ2-3; TRBD1 matches 8 bases. J gave up 0 bases and V 1 base, and 8 bases lay outside the gene matches. CDR3 size: 18 residues. Germline V CDR1 and CDR2: KGHDR, SFDVKD. The CDR3 spells CATSDFGWDRFSTDTQYF. The DNA of the CDR3 is TGTGCCACCAGTGATTTTGGGTGGGACAGGTTTAGCACAGATACGCAGTATTTT.

The chain combines TRBV3-1 (or the pseudogene TRBV3-2) with TRBJ2-3; D gene ambiguous. Trimming removed 5 bases from V and 3 bases from J, with 6 bases in between. Germline V CDR1 and CDR2: LGHDT, YNNKEL (reference sequence). The CDR3 totals 12 residues. For the CDR3, the DNA is TGTGCCAGCAGCGCCCGGACAGATACGCAGTATTTT. Translation gives CASSARTDTQYF.